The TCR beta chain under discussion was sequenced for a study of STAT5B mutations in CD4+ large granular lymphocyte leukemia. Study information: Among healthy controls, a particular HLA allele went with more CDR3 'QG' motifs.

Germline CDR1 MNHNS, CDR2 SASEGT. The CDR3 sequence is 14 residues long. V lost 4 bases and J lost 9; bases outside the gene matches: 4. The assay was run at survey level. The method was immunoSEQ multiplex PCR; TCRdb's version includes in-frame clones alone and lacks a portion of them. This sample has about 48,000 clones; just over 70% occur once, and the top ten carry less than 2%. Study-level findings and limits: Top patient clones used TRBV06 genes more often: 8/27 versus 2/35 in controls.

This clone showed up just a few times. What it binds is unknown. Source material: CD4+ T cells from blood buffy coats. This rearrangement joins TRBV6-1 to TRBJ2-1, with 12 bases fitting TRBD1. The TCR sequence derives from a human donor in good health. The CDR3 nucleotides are TGTGCCAGCAGTGCGGGACAGGGGGCGGGTGAGCAGTTCTTC. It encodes CASSAGQGAGEQFF.